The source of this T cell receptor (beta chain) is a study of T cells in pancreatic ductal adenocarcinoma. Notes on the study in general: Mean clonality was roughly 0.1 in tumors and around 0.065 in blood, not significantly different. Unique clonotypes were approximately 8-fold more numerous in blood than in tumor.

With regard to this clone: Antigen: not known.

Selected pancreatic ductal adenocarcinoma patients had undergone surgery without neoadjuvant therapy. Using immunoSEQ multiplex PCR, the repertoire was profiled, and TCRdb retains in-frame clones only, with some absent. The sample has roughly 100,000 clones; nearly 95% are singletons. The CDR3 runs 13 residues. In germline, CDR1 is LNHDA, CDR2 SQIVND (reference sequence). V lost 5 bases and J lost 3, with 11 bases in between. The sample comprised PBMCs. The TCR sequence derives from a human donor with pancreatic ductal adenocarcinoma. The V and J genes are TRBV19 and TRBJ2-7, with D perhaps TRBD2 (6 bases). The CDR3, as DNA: TGTGCCAGTAGTGGTGCGGGATTCTACGAGCAGTACTTC. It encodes CASSGAGFYEQYF.